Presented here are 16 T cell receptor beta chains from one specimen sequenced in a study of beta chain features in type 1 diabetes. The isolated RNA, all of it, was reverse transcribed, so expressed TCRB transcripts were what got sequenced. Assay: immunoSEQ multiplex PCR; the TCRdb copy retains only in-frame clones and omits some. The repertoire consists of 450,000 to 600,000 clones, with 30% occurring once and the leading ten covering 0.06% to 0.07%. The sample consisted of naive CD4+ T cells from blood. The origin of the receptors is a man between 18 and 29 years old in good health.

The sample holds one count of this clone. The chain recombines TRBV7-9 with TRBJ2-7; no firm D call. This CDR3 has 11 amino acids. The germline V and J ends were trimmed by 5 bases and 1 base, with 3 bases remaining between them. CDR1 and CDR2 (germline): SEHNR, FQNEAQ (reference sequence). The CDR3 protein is CASSASYEQYF. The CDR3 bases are TGTGCCAGCAGCGCGTCCTACGAGCAGTACTTC.

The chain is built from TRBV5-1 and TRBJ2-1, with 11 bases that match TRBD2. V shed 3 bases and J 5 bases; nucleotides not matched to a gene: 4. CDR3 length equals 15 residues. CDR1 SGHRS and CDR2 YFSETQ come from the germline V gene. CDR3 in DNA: TGCGCCAGCAGCTGGGGACTAGCGGACGACAATGAGCAGTTCTTC. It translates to CASSWGLADDNEQFF. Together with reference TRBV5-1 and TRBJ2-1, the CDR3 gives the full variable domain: KAGVTQTPRYLIKTRGQQVTLSCSPISGHRSVSWYQQTPGQGLQFLFEYFSETQRNKGNFPGRFSGRQFSNSRSEMNVSTLELGDSALYLCASSWGLADDNEQFFGPGTRLTVL.

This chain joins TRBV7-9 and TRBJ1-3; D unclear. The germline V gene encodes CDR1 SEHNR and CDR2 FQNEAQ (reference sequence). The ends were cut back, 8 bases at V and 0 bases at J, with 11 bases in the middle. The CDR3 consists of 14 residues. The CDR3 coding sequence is TGTGCCAGCGGGTTTTGGAGCTCTGGAAACACCATATATTTT. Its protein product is CASGFWSSGNTIYF.

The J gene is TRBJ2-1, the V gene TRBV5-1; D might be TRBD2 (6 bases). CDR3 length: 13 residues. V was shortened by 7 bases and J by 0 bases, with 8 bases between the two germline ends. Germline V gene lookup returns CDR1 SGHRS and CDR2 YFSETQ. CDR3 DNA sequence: TGCGCCAGCTCAGCGGGCTCCTACAATGAGCAGTTCTTC. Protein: CASSAGSYNEQFF.

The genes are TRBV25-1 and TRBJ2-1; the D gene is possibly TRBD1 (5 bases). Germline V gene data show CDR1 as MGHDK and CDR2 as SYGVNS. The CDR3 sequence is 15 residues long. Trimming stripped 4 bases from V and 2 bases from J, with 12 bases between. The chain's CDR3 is CASSASGKAYNEQFF. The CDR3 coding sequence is TGTGCCAGCAGTGCTTCAGGGAAAGCCTACAATGAGCAGTTCTTC.

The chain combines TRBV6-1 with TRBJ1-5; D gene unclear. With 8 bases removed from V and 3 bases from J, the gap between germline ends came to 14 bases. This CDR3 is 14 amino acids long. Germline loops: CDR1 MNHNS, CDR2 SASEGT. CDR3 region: CASRGGWYNQPQHF. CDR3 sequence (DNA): TGTGCCAGCCGAGGAGGGTGGTACAATCAGCCCCAGCATTTT.

This CDR3 is CAWSGAEKLFF. In nucleotides, the CDR3 is TGTGCCTGGAGTGGGGCTGAAAAACTGTTTTTT. This chain connects TRBV30 to TRBJ1-4; D ambiguous. The V end was cut by 1 base, the J end by 7 bases, with 4 bases between. CDR3 length: 11 residues. The germline CDR1 and CDR2 sequences are GTSNPN and SVGIG (reference sequence). Supplemented by reference TRBV30 and TRBJ1-4, the full variable domain reads SQTIHQWPATLVQPVGSPLSLECTVEGTSNPNLYWYRQAAGRGLQLLFYSVGIGQISSEVPQNLSASRPQDRQFILSSKKLLLSDSGFYLCAWSGAEKLFFGSGTQLSVL.

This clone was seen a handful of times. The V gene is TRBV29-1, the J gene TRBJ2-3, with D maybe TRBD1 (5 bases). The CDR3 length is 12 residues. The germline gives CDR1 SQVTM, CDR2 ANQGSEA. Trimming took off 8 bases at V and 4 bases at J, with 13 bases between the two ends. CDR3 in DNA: TGCAGCTACCATGGGGCCCCAGATACGCAGTATTTT. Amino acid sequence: CSYHGAPDTQYF.

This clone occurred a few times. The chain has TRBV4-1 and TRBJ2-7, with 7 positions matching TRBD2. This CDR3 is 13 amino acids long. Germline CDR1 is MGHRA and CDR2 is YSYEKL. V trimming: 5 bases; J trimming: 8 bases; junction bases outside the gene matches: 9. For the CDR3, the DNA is TGCGCCAGCAGCAGCGGGGTCCTAGAAAAGCAGTACTTC. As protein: CASSSGVLEKQYF.

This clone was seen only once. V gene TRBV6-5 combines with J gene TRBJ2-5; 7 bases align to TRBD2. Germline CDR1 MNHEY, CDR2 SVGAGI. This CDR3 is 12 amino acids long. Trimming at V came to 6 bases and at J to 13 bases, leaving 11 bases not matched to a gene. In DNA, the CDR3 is TGTGCCAGCAGCCTCAGGGACTACGGCCCGTACTTC. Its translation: CASSLRDYGPYF.

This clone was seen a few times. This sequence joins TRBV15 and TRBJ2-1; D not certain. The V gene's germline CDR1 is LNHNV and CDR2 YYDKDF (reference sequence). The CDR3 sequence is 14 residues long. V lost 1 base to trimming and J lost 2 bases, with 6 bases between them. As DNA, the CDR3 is TGTGCCACCAGCAGAGGCGATACCTACAATGAGCAGTTCTTC. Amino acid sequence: CATSRGDTYNEQFF. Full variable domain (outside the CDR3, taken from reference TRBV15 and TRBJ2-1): DAMVIQNPRYQVTQFGKPVTLSCSQTLNHNVMYWYQQKSSQAPKLLFHYYDKDFNNEADTPDNFQSRRPNTSFCFLDIRSPGLGDTAMYLCATSRGDTYNEQFFGPGTRLTVL.

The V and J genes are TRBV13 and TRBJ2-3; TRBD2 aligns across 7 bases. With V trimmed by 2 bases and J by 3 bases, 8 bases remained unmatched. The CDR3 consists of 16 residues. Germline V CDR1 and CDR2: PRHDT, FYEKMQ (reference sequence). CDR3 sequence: CASSLLSSGITDTQYF. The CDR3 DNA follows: TGTGCCAGCAGCTTACTCTCCAGCGGGATAACAGATACGCAGTATTTT.

This chain's CDR3 is CASGRTGGHEQYF. The CDR3 DNA reads as TGTGCTAGTGGCAGGACAGGGGGCCACGAGCAGTACTTC. V and J are TRBV12-5 and TRBJ2-7, with TRBD1 matching over 11 bases. The CDR3 covers 13 residues. Germline CDR1 is LGHNT and CDR2 is FRNRAP. V gave up 6 bases and J gave up 5 bases; unmatched junction bases: 3.

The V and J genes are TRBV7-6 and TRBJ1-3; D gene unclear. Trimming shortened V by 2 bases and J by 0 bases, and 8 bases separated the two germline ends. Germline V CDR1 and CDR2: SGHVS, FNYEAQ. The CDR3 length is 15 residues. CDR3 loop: CASSLRVTSGNTIYF. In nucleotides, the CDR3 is TGTGCCAGCAGCTTACGGGTGACCTCTGGAAACACCATATATTTT. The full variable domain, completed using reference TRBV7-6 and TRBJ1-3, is GAGVSQSPRYKVTKRGQDVALRCDPISGHVSLYWYRQALGQGPEFLTYFNYEAQQDKSGLPNDRFSAERPEGSISTLTIQRTEQRDSAMYRCASSLRVTSGNTIYFGEGSWLTVV.

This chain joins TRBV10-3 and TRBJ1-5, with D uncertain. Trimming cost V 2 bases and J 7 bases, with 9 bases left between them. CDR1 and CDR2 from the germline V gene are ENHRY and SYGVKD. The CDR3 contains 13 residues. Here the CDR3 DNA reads TGTGCCATCAGTGAGCCGGGGAGGCAGCCCCAGCATTTT. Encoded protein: CAISEPGRQPQHF.

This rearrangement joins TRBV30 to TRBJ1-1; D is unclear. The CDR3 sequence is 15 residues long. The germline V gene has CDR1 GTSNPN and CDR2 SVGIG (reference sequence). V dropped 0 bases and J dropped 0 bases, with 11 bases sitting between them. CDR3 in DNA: TGTGCCTGGAGTGTACGTCGCACGGTGAACACTGAAGCTTTCTTT. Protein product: CAWSVRRTVNTEAFF.